This T cell receptor (beta chain) came from a study of shared clonotypes between healthy human individuals. Study summary: Per donor, CD8 memory used one plate, CD8 naive used two, CD4 memory used three and CD4 naive used three.

This CDR3 has 15 amino acids. Germline CDR1 is MGHRA and CDR2 is YSYEKL. Between the trimmed V and J ends, which lost 4 bases and 9 bases, there was a span of 19 bases. On sorted subsets, replicate PCRs used about 200 ng DNA, or about 30,000 T cell genomes. Per the study methods: With immunoSEQ giving junction-only sequences and no quality scores, filtering differed. Some clones are missing from TCRdb's copy, which holds only in-frame ones; the method was immunoSEQ multiplex PCR. V and J calls and clone size are as listed in that table; D and trimming were resolved from the DNA. Seen here are under 2,000,000 clones, approximately 95% observed once, and the top ten hold approximately 1%. Study observations and caveats: Naive subsets typically showed greater estimated richness than memory subsets.

Naive CD8 cells lacked CD45RO and underwent positive selection for CCR7, leaving out terminally differentiated effector memory CD45RA+ cells. In the case of this clone: The antigen is undetermined.

This TCR came from a man aged 18 to 30 in good health. This chain connects TRBV4-1 to TRBJ2-1, with a possible D match to TRBD2 (6 bases). Sequencing was performed on naive CD8+ T cells sorted from blood. The CDR3 DNA follows: TGCGCCAGCAGCCCCGGAGGGTCTCCGCTCAGTGAGCAGTTCTTC. It yields the protein CASSPGGSPLSEQFF.